The 27 T cell receptor beta chains listed next were all sequenced from one sample in a study of T cell responses to AZD1222 COVID-19 vaccine. Using immunoSEQ multiplex PCR, the repertoire was profiled, and TCRdb retains in-frame clones only, with some absent. In the table there are 150,000 to 250,000 clones, approximately 90% of which are singletons. Specimen: peripheral blood, collected 28 days after the second AZD1222 dose. These receptors all stem from an adult who received the AZD1222 COVID-19 vaccine.

This chain uses TRBV11-2 with TRBJ2-1, with D perhaps TRBD1 (5 bases). CDR3 size: 14 residues. The germline V gene has CDR1 SGHAT and CDR2 FQNNGV. With 3 bases removed from V and 2 bases from J, the gap between germline ends came to 8 bases. CDR3 DNA: TGTGCCAGCAGCTTCTTGGGGCCCTACAATGAGCAGTTCTTC. Translating gives CASSFLGPYNEQFF.

The chain joins TRBV30 to TRBJ1-5, with a possible D match to TRBD1 (5 bases). The germline V gene has CDR1 GTSNPN and CDR2 SVGIG (reference sequence). The length of the CDR3 is 14 residues. The V end was cut by 2 bases, the J end by 7 bases, with 15 bases between. For the CDR3, the DNA is TGTGCCTGGAGTAGGAGGGGCAGTAACCAGCCCCAGCATTTT. Residues: CAWSRRGSNQPQHF. Filled out from reference TRBV30 and TRBJ1-5, the complete variable domain reads SQTIHQWPATLVQPVGSPLSLECTVEGTSNPNLYWYRQAAGRGLQLLFYSVGIGQISSEVPQNLSASRPQDRQFILSSKKLLLSDSGFYLCAWSRRGSNQPQHFGDGTRLSIL.

This sequence joins TRBV7-9 and TRBJ1-1; D is unresolved. CDR1 is SEHNR, CDR2 FQNEAQ, per germline (reference sequence). The CDR3 contains 12 residues. V was shortened by 11 bases and J by 7 bases, with 17 bases between the two germline ends. The CDR3 region has the DNA TGTGCCGGCGACGTATCCGGTGGTGAAGCTTTCTTT. Its translation is CAGDVSGGEAFF. The full variable domain, completed using reference TRBV7-9 and TRBJ1-1, is DTGVSQNPRHKITKRGQNVTFRCDPISEHNRLYWYRQTLGQGPEFLTYFQNEAQLEKSRLLSDRFSAERPKGSFSTLEIQRTEQGDSAMYLCAGDVSGGEAFFGQGTRLTVV.

The chain carries TRBV28 and TRBJ1-1, with D unresolved. The CDR3 spans 12 residues. Germline CDR1 is MDHEN and CDR2 is SYDVKM. Trimming took off 7 bases at V and 5 bases at J, with 11 bases between the two ends. The CDR3 reads CASIRTGTEAFF. CDR3 DNA: TGTGCCAGCATCCGGACTGGAACTGAAGCTTTCTTT.

V and J are TRBV5-1 and TRBJ1-1; 11 bases line up with TRBD1. Germline CDR1 and CDR2: SGHRS and YFSETQ. The CDR3 runs 14 residues. J was trimmed by 5 bases and V by 4 bases; bases with no gene match: 4. The CDR3 DNA is TGCGCCAGCAGCCACGGACAGGGGGCGACTGAAGCTTTCTTT. It is translated as CASSHGQGATEAFF.

Only a few counts were recorded for this clone. The CDR3 region is CASSQDFGSSVLREQYF. For the CDR3, the DNA is TGCGCCAGCAGCCAAGATTTCGGAAGCAGTGTCCTACGAGAGCAGTACTTC. The chain links TRBV4-1 to TRBJ2-7; unclear D gene. Trimming took 0 bases from V and 7 from J, leaving 22 bases between them. This CDR3 is 17 amino acids long. Germline V gene data show CDR1 as MGHRA and CDR2 as YSYEKL.

The chain is built from TRBV28 and TRBJ2-1, with TRBD2 identical over 7 bases. This CDR3 is built from 15 residues. Germline V lookup: CDR1 MDHEN, CDR2 SYDVKM. J was trimmed by 4 bases and V by 1 base; bases with no gene match: 4. This CDR3 reads CASSLSGGPYNEQFF. The CDR3 bases are TGTGCCAGCAGTTTATCGGGAGGCCCGTACAATGAGCAGTTCTTC.

The chain couples TRBV19 to TRBJ1-6; possibly TRBD1 for D (5 bases). This CDR3 contains 15 residues. Per the germline V gene, CDR1 is LNHDA and CDR2 is SQIVND (reference sequence). V was clipped by 3 bases and J by 8 bases, with 14 bases between them. CDR3 nucleotides: TGTGCCAGTAGTATGTGGCAGGGAACTTATTCACCCCTCCACTTT. This encodes CASSMWQGTYSPLHF.

The CDR3 nucleotides read TGCAGCGGCGCCCCCCAGGGGGCGCGTACTGAAGCTTTCTTT. It codes for CSGAPQGARTEAFF. The chain carries TRBV29-1 and TRBJ1-1; 8 bases match TRBD1. The junction had 12 bases not matched to a gene; V was cut back by 7 bases and J by 5 bases. The germline CDR1 and CDR2 sequences are SQVTM and ANQGSEA. This CDR3 is built from 14 residues.

CDR3 DNA: TGTGCCAGTAGTATTAGGGGACCTGGAAACACCATATATTTT. Translated: CASSIRGPGNTIYF. This chain uses TRBV19 with TRBJ1-3; tentatively, D is TRBD1 (5 bases). The CDR3 is made up of 14 amino acids. Germline V CDR1 and CDR2: LNHDA, SQIVND (reference sequence). The V gene lost 3 bases and the J gene lost 2 bases, with 8 bases spanning the gap.

The V and J genes are TRBV19 and TRBJ2-3; 9 bases are shared with TRBD2. Unmatched junction bases numbered 8, after V lost 5 bases and J lost 5 bases. The CDR3 sequence is 15 residues long. CDR1 is LNHDA, CDR2 SQIVND, per germline (reference sequence). As DNA, the CDR3 is TGTGCCAGTAGTCCCCCAGGCGGGAGGGGAGATACGCAGTATTTT. Its protein product is CASSPPGGRGDTQYF.

The chain carries TRBV5-4 and TRBJ1-4, with D uncertain. Germline V gives CDR1 SGHNT, CDR2 YYREEE (reference sequence). This CDR3 comprises 14 residues. The V end was cut by 0 bases, the J end by 8 bases, with 11 bases between. The CDR3, as DNA: TGTGCCAGCAGCTTGGGGCGGGGAGGAGAAAAACTGTTTTTT. It is translated as CASSLGRGGEKLFF.

The chain couples TRBV9 to TRBJ2-1; 8 bases agree with TRBD2. This CDR3 region has 16 residues. The V segment lost 0 bases and the J segment 9 bases; nucleotides outside the gene matches: 11. Germline CDR1 is SGDLS and CDR2 is YYNGEE. The CDR3 sequence: CASSVEGSGILGEQFF. Here the CDR3 DNA reads TGTGCCAGCAGCGTAGAAGGTAGCGGGATCCTTGGTGAGCAGTTCTTC.

The chain has TRBV5-1 and TRBJ2-2; D is undetermined. Trimming took off 4 bases at V and 6 bases at J, with 10 bases between the two ends. CDR3 length equals 13 residues. Germline CDR1 is SGHRS and CDR2 is YFSETQ. The CDR3 nucleotides read TGCGCCAGCAGCCCCGGCCACGCCGGGGAGCTGTTTTTT. Its protein is CASSPGHAGELFF.

The CDR3 is CSVEPTGQPYNEQFF. The CDR3 DNA is TGCAGCGTAGAACCCACGGGACAGCCCTACAATGAGCAGTTCTTC. V gene TRBV29-1 combines with J gene TRBJ2-1; 7 bases map to TRBD1. J lost 2 bases, V lost 6 bases, and 10 bases had no gene match. Per the germline V gene, CDR1 is SQVTM and CDR2 is ANQGSEA. The CDR3 spans 15 residues.

This clone was observed a single time. The V gene is TRBV9, the J gene TRBJ2-7; 9 bases match TRBD1. The trim removed 0 bases at V and 2 bases at J, leaving 3 bases unmatched. Germline CDR1 and CDR2: SGDLS and YYNGEE. This CDR3 contains 15 residues. CDR3 sequence: CASSVDGTGPYEQYF. The DNA of the CDR3 is TGTGCCAGCAGCGTAGATGGGACAGGGCCCTACGAGCAGTACTTC.

The chain uses TRBV5-1 and TRBJ1-2; possible D gene TRBD1, 5 bases. The V end lost 3 bases, the J end lost 1 base, and 10 bases lay between the germline ends. Per germline, CDR1 SGHRS and CDR2 YFSETQ. The CDR3 extends over 14 amino acids. In DNA, the CDR3 is TGCGCCAGCAGCTCTGGGACTTTTAACTATGGCTACACCTTC. This gives the protein CASSSGTFNYGYTF.

The gene calls are TRBV5-1 and TRBJ2-1; D is unresolved. The CDR3 extends over 13 amino acids. Germline loops: CDR1 SGHRS, CDR2 YFSETQ. V was clipped by 2 bases and J by 3 bases, with 6 bases between them. The CDR3 loop is CASSFDLYNEQFF. The CDR3 DNA reads as TGCGCCAGCAGCTTTGACCTCTACAATGAGCAGTTCTTC.

This chain uses TRBV12-5 with TRBJ1-5; D might be TRBD1 (5 bases). V was trimmed by 6 bases and J by 3 bases, leaving 15 bases between them. The CDR3 runs 15 residues. CDR1 and CDR2 (germline): LGHNT, FRNRAP. The CDR3: CASGHGSGPNQPQHF. In DNA, the CDR3 is TGTGCTAGTGGCCACGGATCAGGGCCCAATCAGCCCCAGCATTTT.

The chain carries TRBV7-9 and TRBJ2-3, with 7 bases lining up with TRBD2. Per germline, CDR1 SEHNR and CDR2 FQNEAQ (reference sequence). Losses at the gene ends were 4 bases for V and 2 bases for J; bases not matched to a gene: 9. CDR3 length equals 16 residues. In DNA form, the CDR3 reads TGTGCCAGCAGCTGGAGCTACCGGGACTACACAGATACGCAGTATTTT. This translates into CASSWSYRDYTDTQYF. The full variable domain, its missing parts supplied by reference TRBV7-9 and TRBJ2-3, is DTGVSQNPRHKITKRGQNVTFRCDPISEHNRLYWYRQTLGQGPEFLTYFQNEAQLEKSRLLSDRFSAERPKGSFSTLEIQRTEQGDSAMYLCASSWSYRDYTDTQYFGPGTRLTVL.

V gene TRBV27 combines with J gene TRBJ2-2; D remains ambiguous. V was cut by 2 bases and J by 4 bases, with 2 bases left in between. CDR3 length: 12 amino acids. Germline CDR1 is MNHEY and CDR2 is SMNVEV (reference sequence). The CDR3: CASSLATGELFF. The CDR3 nucleotides are TGTGCCAGCAGTTTAGCCACCGGGGAGCTGTTTTTT.

This clone was seen just once. The chain combines TRBV27 with TRBJ1-2; D unresolved. The V end was cut by 0 bases, the J end by 6 bases, with 17 bases between. CDR3 size: 16 residues. Germline CDR1 MNHEY, CDR2 SMNVEV (reference sequence). The CDR3 reads CASSLSASLRRDGYTF. The DNA of the CDR3 is TGTGCCAGCAGTTTATCGGCCTCCCTCCGAAGGGATGGCTACACCTTC.

V is TRBV28 and J is TRBJ2-5; D ambiguous. CDR3 length equals 15 residues. V dropped 2 bases and J dropped 5 bases, with 15 bases sitting between them. Germline CDR1 and CDR2: MDHEN and SYDVKM. The CDR3 bases are TGTGCCAGCAGTTTAGGCGGCGGACCGAAGGAGACCCAGTACTTC. This translates into CASSLGGGPKETQYF. Full variable domain (rest looked up from reference TRBV28 and TRBJ2-5): DVKVTQSSRYLVKRTGEKVFLECVQDMDHENMFWYRQDPGLGLRLIYFSYDVKMKEKGDIPEGYSVSREKKERFSLILESASTNQTSMYLCASSLGGGPKETQYFGPGTRLLVL.

The J gene is TRBJ2-2, the V gene TRBV28; D ambiguous. Germline V gives CDR1 MDHEN, CDR2 SYDVKM. This CDR3 spans 16 amino acids. Trimming took 2 bases from V and 5 from J, leaving 15 bases between them. CDR3 in amino acids: CASSLRVGKVTGELFF. CDR3 DNA: TGTGCCAGCAGTTTAAGGGTGGGGAAGGTGACCGGGGAGCTGTTTTTT.

V gene TRBV5-1 combines with J gene TRBJ1-1; D not resolved. The V end lost 4 bases, the J end lost 0 bases, and 19 bases lay between the germline ends. Germline CDR1 reads SGHRS; CDR2 reads YFSETQ. The CDR3 covers 17 residues. CDR3 sequence (DNA): TGCGCCAGCAGCAAATGGGGTGGGATTAAAATGAACACTGAAGCTTTCTTT. Protein sequence: CASSKWGGIKMNTEAFF.

CDR3: CASSNGQGGAYGYTF. The CDR3 DNA follows: TGTGCCAGTAGTAACGGACAGGGGGGAGCCTATGGCTACACCTTC. The chain recombines TRBV19 with TRBJ1-2; 10 positions agree with TRBD1. The CDR3 is 15 amino acids. V was clipped by 4 bases and J by 4 bases; unmatched bases: 6. The germline gives CDR1 LNHDA, CDR2 SQIVND (reference sequence).

V and J are TRBV11-3 and TRBJ2-1; D remains ambiguous. The V end lost 2 bases, the J end lost 1 base, and 3 bases lay between the germline ends. The germline V gene has CDR1 SGHNT and CDR2 YENEEA. The CDR3 totals 13 residues. CDR3 nucleotides: TGTGCCAGCAGCTTAAATTCCTACAATGAGCAGTTCTTC. Its protein is CASSLNSYNEQFF.